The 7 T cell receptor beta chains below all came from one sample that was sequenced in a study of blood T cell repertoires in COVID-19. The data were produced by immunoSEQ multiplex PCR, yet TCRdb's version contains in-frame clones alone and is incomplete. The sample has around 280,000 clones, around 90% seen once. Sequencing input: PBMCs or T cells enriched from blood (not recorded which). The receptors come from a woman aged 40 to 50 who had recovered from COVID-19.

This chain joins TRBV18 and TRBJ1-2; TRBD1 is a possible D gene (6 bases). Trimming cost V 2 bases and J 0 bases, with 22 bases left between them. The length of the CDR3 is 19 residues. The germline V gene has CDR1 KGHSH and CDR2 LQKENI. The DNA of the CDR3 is TGTGCCAGCTCACCATTTTGGGGGCTAAAAGTGGGAGCTAACTATGGCTACACCTTC. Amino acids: CASSPFWGLKVGANYGYTF.

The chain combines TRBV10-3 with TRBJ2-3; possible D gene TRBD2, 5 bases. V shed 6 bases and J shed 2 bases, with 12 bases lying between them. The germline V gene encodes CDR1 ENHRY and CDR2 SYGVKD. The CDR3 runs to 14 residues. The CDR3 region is CAISGRADTDTQYF. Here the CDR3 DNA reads TGTGCCATCAGCGGGCGGGCCGACACAGATACGCAGTATTTT.

The CDR3 reads CASSLLAGSNQPQHF. The CDR3, as DNA: TGTGCCAGCAGTTTATTGGCAGGGAGCAATCAGCCCCAGCATTTT. The genes are TRBV27 and TRBJ1-5, with a weak D call TRBD1 (5 bases). CDR1 is MNHEY, CDR2 SMNVEV, per germline (reference sequence). The germline V and J ends were trimmed by 1 base and 1 base, with 8 bases remaining between them. The length of the CDR3 is 15 residues.

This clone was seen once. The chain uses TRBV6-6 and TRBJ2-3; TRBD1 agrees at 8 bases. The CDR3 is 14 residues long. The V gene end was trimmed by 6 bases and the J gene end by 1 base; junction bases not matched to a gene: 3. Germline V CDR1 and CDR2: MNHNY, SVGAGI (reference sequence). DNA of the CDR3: TGTGCCAGCAGGTCGACAGGGGGCACAGATACGCAGTATTTT. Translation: CASRSTGGTDTQYF.

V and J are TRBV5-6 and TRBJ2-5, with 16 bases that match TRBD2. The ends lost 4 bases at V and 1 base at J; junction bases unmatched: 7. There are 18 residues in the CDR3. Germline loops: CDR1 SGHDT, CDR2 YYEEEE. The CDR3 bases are TGTGCCAGCAGCAAGGGACTAGCGGGAGGGCCTTTCCAAGAGACCCAGTACTTC. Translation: CASSKGLAGGPFQETQYF.

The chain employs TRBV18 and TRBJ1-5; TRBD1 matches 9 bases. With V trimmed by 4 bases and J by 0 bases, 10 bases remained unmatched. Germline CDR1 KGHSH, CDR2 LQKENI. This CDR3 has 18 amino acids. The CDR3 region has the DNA TGTGCCAGCTCACGGACAGGGGAGGGTTATTATAGCAATCAGCCCCAGCATTTT. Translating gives CASSRTGEGYYSNQPQHF.

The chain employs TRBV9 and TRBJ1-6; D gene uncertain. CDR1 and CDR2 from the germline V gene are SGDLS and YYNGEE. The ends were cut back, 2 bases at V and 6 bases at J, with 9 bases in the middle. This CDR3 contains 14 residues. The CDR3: CASSVRESNSPLHF. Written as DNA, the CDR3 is TGTGCCAGCAGCGTTCGGGAGTCTAATTCACCCCTCCACTTT.